Listed here are 22 T cell receptor beta chains from one sample, sequenced in a study of CD8 T cells in ankylosing spondylitis. Each CDR3 protein is one row after TCRdb ran MiXCR on the 5' RACE reads. The sample carries roughly 130,000 distinct CDR3 sequences, roughly 8.3% recorded once. The sequencing sample was made of synovial fluid, either unsorted or a sorted T cell fraction (not recorded which). These receptor sequences come from a male donor with ankylosing spondylitis.

This clonotype was seen only a few times. The V gene is TRBV5-5, the J gene TRBJ2-3; the D gene could be TRBD1 or TRBD2 (5 bases each). Germline values: CDR1 SGHKS, CDR2 YYEKEE (reference sequence). V lost 3 bases and J 2 bases, leaving 10 bases between the germline ends. This CDR3 comprises 14 residues. The CDR3 nucleotides are TGTGCCAGCAGCTCCGGGACCTACACAGATACGCAGTATTTT. Protein sequence: CASSSGTYTDTQYF.

This clonotype was recorded at least ten times. This sequence joins TRBV7-9 and TRBJ2-3; weak D call: TRBD2 (7 bases). The CDR3 loop spans 16 amino acids. Germline CDR1 SEHNR, CDR2 FQNEAQ (reference sequence). V lost 4 bases and J 3 bases, leaving 17 bases between the germline ends. The CDR3: CASSSPRGGGTDTQYF. Here the CDR3 DNA reads TGTGCCAGCAGCTCACCCCGCGGGGGCGGGACAGATACGCAGTATTTT.

This clonotype was found a few times. This sequence joins TRBV27 and TRBJ2-2; perhaps TRBD1 as D (6 bases). The CDR3 runs to 14 residues. The germline V gene encodes CDR1 MNHEY and CDR2 SMNVEV (reference sequence). V gave up 5 bases and J gave up 4 bases, with 11 bases separating them. The CDR3 sequence: CASSLQGTTGELFF. As DNA, the CDR3 is TGTGCCAGCAGTCTGCAGGGGACCACCGGGGAGCTGTTTTTT.

This clonotype was recorded a few times. The rearrangement uses TRBV5-1 and TRBJ2-3; D might be TRBD1 or TRBD2, each matching 5 bases. Germline V gives CDR1 SGHRS, CDR2 YFSETQ. V dropped 4 bases and J dropped 0 bases, with 12 bases sitting between them. This CDR3 has 15 amino acids. The CDR3 reads CASSQRGKSTDTQYF. The CDR3 nucleotides are TGCGCCAGCAGCCAGAGGGGCAAGAGCACAGATACGCAGTATTTT. Variable domain in full (rest from reference TRBV5-1 and TRBJ2-3): KAGVTQTPRYLIKTRGQQVTLSCSPISGHRSVSWYQQTPGQGLQFLFEYFSETQRNKGNFPGRFSGRQFSNSRSEMNVSTLELGDSALYLCASSQRGKSTDTQYFGPGTRLTVL.

The chain carries TRBV5-4 and TRBJ2-7; the D is unclear. Trimming shortened V by 0 bases and J by 5 bases, and 12 bases separated the two germline ends. In germline, CDR1 is SGHNT, CDR2 YYREEE (reference sequence). The CDR3 is 14 amino acids. The CDR3 region has the DNA TGTGCCAGCAGCTTGGGGGTACACTCGGACGAGCAGTACTTC. This sequence encodes CASSLGVHSDEQYF.

This clonotype was counted at least ten times. The J gene is TRBJ2-1, the V gene TRBV5-1; the D gene is possibly TRBD2 (5 bases). The CDR3 runs to 14 residues. V lost 2 bases and J 5 bases, leaving 11 bases between the germline ends. Looked up from germline, CDR1 is SGHRS and CDR2 is YFSETQ. CDR3 in amino acids: CASSLGGADNEQFF. The CDR3 DNA sequence: TGCGCCAGCAGCTTAGGTGGAGCGGACAATGAGCAGTTCTTC.

The V call is TRBV12-3 or TRBV12-4, the J call TRBJ1-6; D is unclear. V dropped 6 bases and J dropped 7 bases, with 7 bases sitting between them. This CDR3 spans 12 amino acids. The CDR3 loop is CASRPGNSPLHF. The CDR3 DNA follows: TGTGCCAGCAGACCGGGAAATTCACCCCTCCACTTT.

This clonotype was detected ten times or more. V gene TRBV12-3 or TRBV12-4 combines with J gene TRBJ1-1, with no clear D. Deletions cut 3 bases from V and 7 bases from J, with 12 bases between. The CDR3 is made up of 13 amino acids. The CDR3 nucleotides read TGTGCCAGCAGTTTGAGGCCCCGGGGTGAAGCTTTCTTT. The encoded protein is CASSLRPRGEAFF.

The J gene is TRBJ1-1, the V gene TRBV29-1; no clear D. The CDR3 extends over 13 amino acids. Germline V gene lookup returns CDR1 SQVTM and CDR2 ANQGSEA. Trimming took off 6 bases at V and 0 bases at J, with 11 bases between the two ends. CDR3 loop: CSVRPIMNTEAFF. In DNA form, the CDR3 reads TGCAGCGTGCGCCCGATCATGAACACTGAAGCTTTCTTT.

This clonotype was detected only a few times. J is TRBJ1-5 and V is TRBV6-2 or TRBV6-3; TRBD1 aligns across 7 bases. The V and J ends lost 6 bases and 6 bases, in that order; junction bases with no gene match: 11. From germline, CDR1 is MNHEY and CDR2 SVGEGT. The CDR3 contains 15 residues. The CDR3 coding sequence is TGTGCCAGCAGATTGACAGGGAGAGGAAGTCAGCCCCAGCATTTT. Amino acid sequence: CASRLTGRGSQPQHF.

This clonotype was counted at least ten times. The rearrangement uses TRBV10-2 and TRBJ2-7; 7 nucleotides match TRBD1. The CDR3 is 14 residues long. The ends lost 0 bases at V and 6 bases at J; junction bases unmatched: 5. CDR1 is WSHSY and CDR2 is SAAADI in the germline V gene. The CDR3 spells CASSESRGLSEQYF. CDR3 nucleotides: TGCGCCAGCAGTGAGTCAAGGGGGCTGAGCGAGCAGTACTTC.

This clonotype was recorded at least ten times. V and J are TRBV10-3 and TRBJ2-3; TRBD2 matches 10 bases. V shed 6 bases and J 4 bases; nucleotides not matched to a gene: 4. This CDR3 comprises 14 residues. Per the germline V gene, CDR1 is ENHRY and CDR2 is SYGVKD. The CDR3 nucleotides are TGTGCCATCAGGAGCGGGAGGGCCGCAGATACGCAGTATTTT. Protein product: CAIRSGRAADTQYF.

This clonotype has just a few counts. The CDR3 nucleotides read TGTGCCAGTAGGCCGGGACTAGCGGGGACAGATACGCAGTATTTT. Protein product: CASRPGLAGTDTQYF. The chain recombines TRBV19 with TRBJ2-3, with TRBD2 matching 13 bases. The CDR3 is 15 residues long. Germline CDR1 is LNHDA and CDR2 is SQIVND (reference sequence). V lost 6 bases to trimming and J lost 3 bases; unmatched junction nucleotides: 3.

This clonotype was picked up many times. V gene TRBV28 combines with J gene TRBJ2-5, with TRBD2 as a possible D gene (6 bases). The V end was cut by 7 bases, the J end by 5 bases, with 17 bases between. CDR1 MDHEN and CDR2 SYDVKM come from the germline V gene. This CDR3 spans 14 amino acids. The chain's CDR3 is CASNPGVNRETQYF. The CDR3 coding sequence is TGTGCCAGCAATCCGGGGGTTAACAGGGAGACCCAGTACTTC.

The table lists this clonotype with a few counts. The chain links TRBV18 to TRBJ1-1, with TRBD1 matching 9 bases. After removal of 3 bases from V and 1 base from J, the junction contained 12 bases not matched to a gene. This CDR3 is built from 18 residues. Germline V lookup: CDR1 KGHSH, CDR2 LQKENI. This CDR3 is CASSPGTGRGRRNTEAFF. DNA of the CDR3: TGTGCCAGCTCACCGGGGACAGGGCGGGGACGGAGGAACACTGAAGCTTTCTTT.

This clonotype has a count of ten or more. V gene TRBV27 combines with J gene TRBJ1-5; the D is unclear. V dropped 5 bases and J dropped 0 bases, with 5 bases sitting between them. The length of the CDR3 is 13 residues. Germline values: CDR1 MNHEY, CDR2 SMNVEV (reference sequence). In nucleotides, the CDR3 is TGTGCCAGCAGTGAGTATAGCAATCAGCCCCAGCATTTT. This encodes CASSEYSNQPQHF.

The chain recombines TRBV6-2 or TRBV6-3 with TRBJ2-1; 7 bases agree with TRBD2. Germline lookup yields CDR1 MNHEY and CDR2 SVGEGT. V lost 0 bases and J lost 5; bases outside the gene matches: 7. This CDR3 has 16 amino acids. The CDR3 loop is CASSYSLLAPHNEQFF. In DNA form, the CDR3 reads TGTGCCAGCAGTTACTCGCTACTAGCGCCCCACAATGAGCAGTTCTTC.

This clonotype was detected once. Germline is not matched at one junction end, which may reflect a read error. The chain carries TRBV6-1 and TRBJ2-7; a weak D match, TRBD1 (6 bases). CDR3 length: 13 residues. Germline values: CDR1 MNHNS, CDR2 SASEGT. The CDR3 reads CDSSDRWDYEQYF. DNA of the CDR3: TGTGACAGCAGCGACAGGTGGGACTACGAGCAGTACTTC.

This clonotype has a count of ten or more. The chain joins TRBV10-3 to TRBJ1-5; a possible D gene is TRBD1 (6 bases). The CDR3 is 16 amino acids. V was shortened by 3 bases and J by 3 bases, with 15 bases between the two germline ends. Germline V gene sequence: CDR1 ENHRY, CDR2 SYGVKD. Written as DNA, the CDR3 is TGTGCCATCAGTGACAAACAACAGGGTCTCAATCAGCCCCAGCATTTT. It codes for CAISDKQQGLNQPQHF.

J is TRBJ2-7 and V is TRBV6-2 or TRBV6-3, with TRBD2 matching over 7 bases. Germline CDR1 is MNHEY and CDR2 is SVGEGT. The CDR3 is 15 residues long. V lost 6 bases, J lost 3 bases, and 11 bases stayed unmatched. The CDR3 DNA reads TGTGCCAGCAGAAGGGCGGGAGTGATCAGCTACGAGCAGTACTTC. It encodes CASRRAGVISYEQYF.

In its sample, this clonotype was seen a few times. V and J are TRBV7-2 and TRBJ2-7; D call uncertain. Trimming cost V 5 bases and J 4 bases, with 12 bases left between them. Germline lookup yields CDR1 SGHTA and CDR2 FQGNSA. This CDR3 has 13 amino acids. The CDR3 DNA follows: TGTGCCAGCAGCGTGGGGATTCGGTACGAGCAGTACTTC. Protein: CASSVGIRYEQYF.

This clonotype has only a few counts. The chain carries TRBV5-6 and TRBJ2-5; D unclear. Germline CDR1 reads SGHDT; CDR2 reads YYEEEE. V lost 0 bases and J 5 bases, leaving 11 bases between the germline ends. The CDR3 is 14 amino acids. The CDR3: CASSLGPRAETQYF. The CDR3 region has the DNA TGTGCCAGCAGCTTGGGTCCTAGAGCGGAGACCCAGTACTTC.